The 29 T cell receptor beta chains below all came from one sample that was sequenced in a study of OX40 agonist ivuxolimab in advanced cancers. This table comes from immunoSEQ multiplex PCR, and its TCRdb copy is limited to in-frame clones, with some not included. The data contain 20,000 to 30,000 clones, under 85% of them seen just once; the ten biggest clones take up more than 6.5%. The sample here was CD4+ or CD8+ T cells sorted from blood, taken in a trial of the OX40 agonist ivuxolimab. These receptors all come from an adult with an advanced solid tumor such as melanoma, head and neck, liver or kidney cancer.

This clone is judged medium-sized (0.01 to 0.1%). The chain has TRBV12-5 and TRBJ1-5; TRBD1 agrees at 7 bases. With V trimmed by 4 bases and J by 5 bases, 8 bases remained unmatched. The germline V gene has CDR1 LGHNT and CDR2 FRNRAP. This CDR3 region has 15 residues. The CDR3 loop is CASGSTGAGDQPQHF. As DNA, the CDR3 is TGTGCTAGTGGTTCAACAGGGGCAGGGGATCAGCCCCAGCATTTT. Combining the CDR3 with reference TRBV12-5 and TRBJ1-5 gives the whole variable domain DARVTQTPRHKVTEMGQEVTMRCQPILGHNTVFWYRQTMMQGLELLAYFRNRAPLDDSGMPKDRFSAEMPDATLATLKIQPSEPRDSAVYFCASGSTGAGDQPQHFGDGTRLSIL.

The CDR3 sequence is CASSPISSLFEAFF. The DNA of the CDR3 is TGTGCCAGCTCACCGATTAGCAGTTTGTTTGAAGCTTTCTTT. The J gene is TRBJ1-1, the V gene TRBV18, with D unresolved. Germline CDR1 is KGHSH and CDR2 is LQKENI. Between the trimmed V and J ends, which lost 3 bases and 7 bases, there was a span of 15 bases. The CDR3 runs to 14 residues.

The rearrangement links TRBV27 to TRBJ1-1, with a tentative D call TRBD1 (6 bases). Trimming removed 5 bases at V and 4 bases at J, with 14 bases between. CDR1 and CDR2 (germline): MNHEY, SMNVEV (reference sequence). The CDR3 loop spans 14 amino acids. CDR3 nucleotides: TGTGCCAGCAGTCTAGAACAGGGTGGCACTGAAGCTTTCTTT. This codes for CASSLEQGGTEAFF.

This sequence joins TRBV6-5 and TRBJ1-1, with a possible D match to TRBD1 (5 bases). Trimming took 7 bases from V and 6 from J, leaving 15 bases between them. CDR3 length equals 13 residues. Germline values: CDR1 MNHEY, CDR2 SVGAGI. The CDR3 bases are TGTGCCAGCACTCCCCCAGGGTCGGCTGAAGCTTTCTTT. It encodes CASTPPGSAEAFF.

V gene TRBV9 combines with J gene TRBJ2-7; D might be TRBD1 (5 bases). Germline V CDR1 and CDR2: SGDLS, YYNGEE. This CDR3 comprises 13 residues. V was cut by 3 bases and J by 4 bases, with 11 bases left in between. The CDR3 is CASSASDSYEQYF. CDR3 nucleotide sequence: TGTGCCAGCAGCGCCAGCGACAGTTACGAGCAGTACTTC.

This clone was seen just once. The chain recombines TRBV19 with TRBJ2-7, with D perhaps TRBD2 (7 bases). The CDR3 consists of 13 residues. CDR1 is LNHDA and CDR2 is SQIVND in the germline V gene (reference sequence). V was trimmed by 7 bases and J by 5 bases, leaving 15 bases between them. The CDR3 region is CASTTREGDEQYF. The CDR3, as DNA: TGTGCCAGTACTACGAGGGAGGGGGACGAGCAGTACTTC.

The chain is built from TRBV9 and TRBJ2-2; D may match TRBD1 or TRBD2 (6 bases each). The V gene's germline CDR1 is SGDLS and CDR2 YYNGEE. V dropped 0 bases and J dropped 4 bases, with 13 bases sitting between them. The CDR3 sequence is 16 residues long. CDR3 in DNA: TGTGCCAGCAGCGTAGCTGGGGGGCCGGGCACCGGGGAGCTGTTTTTT. Amino acids: CASSVAGGPGTGELFF.

This clone was recorded only once. The chain carries TRBV7-9 and TRBJ1-2; 7 bases are a match to TRBD1. The CDR3 runs to 13 residues. Germline values: CDR1 SEHNR, CDR2 FQNEAQ (reference sequence). Losses at the gene ends were 0 bases for V and 8 bases for J; bases not matched to a gene: 3. The CDR3 DNA sequence: TGTGCCAGCAGCTTAGCGCTACAGGGGGGCTACACCTTC. This gives the protein CASSLALQGGYTF.

The rearrangement joins TRBV10-2 to TRBJ1-2; no clear D. Germline CDR1 and CDR2: WSHSY and SAAADI. This CDR3 comprises 13 residues. Trimming shortened V by 4 bases and J by 4 bases, and 10 bases separated the two germline ends. The CDR3 sequence is CASSVARIYGYTF. CDR3 bases: TGCGCCAGCAGTGTAGCCAGGATCTATGGCTACACCTTC.

The J gene is TRBJ2-5, the V gene TRBV29-1; the D gene is possibly TRBD2 (6 bases). The V gene lost 3 bases and the J gene lost 4 bases, with 18 bases spanning the gap. Per the germline V gene, CDR1 is SQVTM and CDR2 is ANQGSEA. CDR3 length equals 15 residues. In DNA form, the CDR3 reads TGCAGCGTTGACGGGCGGGGCGGCCCGGGAGAGACCCAGTACTTC. Translating gives CSVDGRGGPGETQYF.

The V and J genes are TRBV4-3 and TRBJ1-2; 10 positions match TRBD1. In germline, CDR1 is LGHNA, CDR2 YSLEER. The CDR3 extends over 14 amino acids. Unmatched junction bases numbered 9, after V lost 6 bases and J lost 8 bases. CDR3 in amino acids: CASRGQGSSRGYTF. Here the CDR3 DNA reads TGCGCCAGCAGGGGACAGGGGTCATCGCGGGGCTACACCTTC.

This chain joins TRBV6-6 and TRBJ1-2; D unclear. Trimming shortened V by 5 bases and J by 4 bases, and 11 bases separated the two germline ends. Germline V gene data show CDR1 as MNHNY and CDR2 as SVGAGI (reference sequence). This CDR3 is 13 amino acids long. In DNA, the CDR3 is TGTGCCAGCAGTCTACACACGCTCTATGGCTACACCTTC. It translates to CASSLHTLYGYTF.

The chain is built from TRBV9 and TRBJ1-2, with TRBD1 as a possible D gene (6 bases). The CDR3 consists of 15 residues. Germline V gives CDR1 SGDLS, CDR2 YYNGEE. Trimming pared 7 bases from V and 4 bases from J, leaving 20 bases between. The CDR3 is CASSLSFGGGYGYTF. DNA for the CDR3: TGTGCCAGCTCCCTCTCTTTTGGGGGCGGCTATGGCTACACCTTC.

V is TRBV4-1 and J is TRBJ1-4, with a weak D call TRBD1 (6 bases). CDR3 length equals 13 residues. Germline V gene lookup returns CDR1 MGHRA and CDR2 YSYEKL. Between the trimmed V and J ends, which lost 0 bases and 7 bases, there was a span of 6 bases. The DNA for the CDR3 is TGCGCCAGCAGCCAAGACAGGGGTGAAAAACTGTTTTTT. As protein: CASSQDRGEKLFF.

The chain uses TRBV6-6 and TRBJ1-2; TRBD1 matches at 7 bases. Germline V gives CDR1 MNHNY, CDR2 SVGAGI (reference sequence). The CDR3 has 16 residues. Trimming at V came to 6 bases and at J to 0 bases, leaving 10 bases not matched to a gene. DNA for the CDR3: TGTGCCAGCAGATTTACAGGGGAATTATCTAACTATGGCTACACCTTC. As protein: CASRFTGELSNYGYTF.

V is TRBV7-9 and J is TRBJ1-1, with D perhaps TRBD1 (5 bases). CDR1 and CDR2 (germline): SEHNR, FQNEAQ (reference sequence). The CDR3 sequence is 15 residues long. Trimming removed 3 bases at V and 5 bases at J, with 16 bases between. The CDR3 nucleotides are TGTGCCAGCAGCTTCCTCCCGATGGGGGGGACTGAAGCTTTCTTT. It codes for CASSFLPMGGTEAFF.

The V call is TRBV7-8, the J call TRBJ1-1; possibly TRBD1 for D (6 bases). The germline gives CDR1 SGHVS, CDR2 FQNEAQ. V was pared by 5 bases and J by 8 bases, with 9 bases between. The CDR3 totals 11 residues. CDR3 region: CASSIGQEAFF. Written as DNA, the CDR3 is TGTGCCAGCAGCATAGGACAGGAAGCTTTCTTT.

The V and J genes are TRBV5-5 and TRBJ1-1; TRBD1 matches 7 bases. Trimming cost V 4 bases and J 1 base; bases outside gene matches: 10. The CDR3 is 16 residues long. The germline V gene encodes CDR1 SGHKS and CDR2 YYEKEE (reference sequence). The DNA for the CDR3 is TGTGCCAGCAGCCTCCCGCCAGGGGGAACGAACACTGAAGCTTTCTTT. Translating gives CASSLPPGGTNTEAFF.

This sequence joins TRBV4-2 and TRBJ2-3; D perhaps matches TRBD2 (6 bases). There are 15 residues in the CDR3. Per germline, CDR1 LGHNA and CDR2 YNFKEQ. The V gene lost 0 bases and the J gene lost 4 bases, with 11 bases spanning the gap. CDR3: CASSQEGSGADTQYF. DNA of the CDR3: TGTGCCAGCAGCCAAGAGGGGTCGGGGGCAGATACGCAGTATTTT.

This chain links TRBV5-4 with TRBJ2-3, with D perhaps TRBD2 (6 bases). With 4 bases removed from V and 6 bases from J, the gap between germline ends came to 15 bases. This CDR3 contains 14 residues. The germline V gene has CDR1 SGHNT and CDR2 YYREEE (reference sequence). In DNA, the CDR3 is TGTGCCAGCAGCGGGCCGGGACTTGGGGATACGCAGTATTTT. This translates into CASSGPGLGDTQYF.

The chain links TRBV13 to TRBJ2-2, with D possibly being TRBD1 (5 bases). Trimming cost V 0 bases and J 5 bases, with 16 bases left between them. Germline V gene sequence: CDR1 PRHDT, CDR2 FYEKMQ (reference sequence). The CDR3 runs 17 residues. In DNA form, the CDR3 reads TGTGCCAGCAGCTTAGGACAGGCTGGGTTAGGAACCGGGGAGCTGTTTTTT. It specifies CASSLGQAGLGTGELFF.

This chain joins TRBV18 and TRBJ2-3, with TRBD1 matching over 7 bases. V trimming: 6 bases; J trimming: 1 base; junction bases outside the gene matches: 7. The CDR3 sequence is 15 residues long. Per germline, CDR1 KGHSH and CDR2 LQKENI. CDR3 region: CASSPNRGGTDTQYF. CDR3 nucleotide sequence: TGTGCCAGCTCCCCAAACAGGGGAGGCACAGATACGCAGTATTTT. Full variable domain (rest looked up from reference TRBV18 and TRBJ2-3): NAGVMQNPRHLVRRRGQEARLRCSPMKGHSHVYWYRQLPEEGLKFMVYLQKENIIDESGMPKERFSAEFPKEGPSILRIQQVVRGDSAAYFCASSPNRGGTDTQYFGPGTRLTVL.

The V gene is TRBV4-3, the J gene TRBJ1-1; no clear D gene. The CDR3 has 16 amino acids. The germline V gene encodes CDR1 LGHNA and CDR2 YSLEER. With 0 bases removed from V and 1 base from J, the gap between germline ends came to 12 bases. The CDR3 DNA is TGCGCCAGCAGCCAAGACCCCCTGGTGACGAACACTGAAGCTTTCTTT. The encoded protein is CASSQDPLVTNTEAFF.

This clone was detected a few times. V and J are TRBV7-2 and TRBJ2-5, with D possibly being TRBD2 (7 bases). The germline V and J ends were trimmed by 5 bases and 5 bases, with 21 bases remaining between them. Germline assignment: CDR1 SGHTA and CDR2 FQGNSA. CDR3 length: 16 amino acids. The CDR3 nucleotides read TGTGCCAGCAGCCCTCTTGGAGGGGGAGGGTGGGAGACCCAGTACTTC. Translated: CASSPLGGGGWETQYF.

The genes are TRBV4-1 and TRBJ1-5, with D tentatively TRBD1 (5 bases). Germline-derived CDR1 and CDR2 are MGHRA and YSYEKL. This CDR3 comprises 15 residues. V was cut by 4 bases and J by 3 bases, with 13 bases left in between. The CDR3: CASSPTRGTNQPQHF. DNA for the CDR3: TGCGCCAGCAGCCCTACCCGGGGGACCAATCAGCCCCAGCATTTT.

The chain combines TRBV6-1 with TRBJ2-5; 11 nucleotides align to TRBD2. V lost 4 bases to trimming and J lost 1 base; unmatched junction nucleotides: 5. CDR1 is MNHNS and CDR2 is SASEGT in the germline V gene. CDR3 length: 16 amino acids. The CDR3 bases are TGTGCCAGCAGTGTGCTAGCGGGGGGTCCCCAAGAGACCCAGTACTTC. It codes for CASSVLAGGPQETQYF.

The V call is TRBV6-6, the J call TRBJ1-1; D unresolved. The ends were cut back, 0 bases at V and 7 bases at J, with 6 bases in the middle. Germline V gene sequence: CDR1 MNHNY, CDR2 SVGAGI (reference sequence). The CDR3 spans 12 residues. CDR3 sequence: CASSYSGGEAFF. CDR3 coding DNA: TGTGCCAGCAGTTACTCTGGCGGTGAAGCTTTCTTT.

V usage is TRBV7-9 and J usage is TRBJ2-2, with TRBD2 matching 9 bases. Germline V CDR1 and CDR2: SEHNR, FQNEAQ (reference sequence). The CDR3 loop spans 16 amino acids. V lost 4 bases to trimming and J lost 4 bases; unmatched junction nucleotides: 7. This chain's CDR3 is CASSYRAGGSTGELFF. CDR3 nucleotides: TGTGCCAGCAGCTATAGAGCGGGGGGATCCACCGGGGAGCTGTTTTTT.

The chain combines TRBV19 with TRBJ1-1, with D tentatively TRBD1 (5 bases). The ends were cut back, 4 bases at V and 1 base at J, with 13 bases in the middle. The CDR3 has 15 amino acids. The germline gives CDR1 LNHDA, CDR2 SQIVND (reference sequence). Written as DNA, the CDR3 is TGTGCCAGTAGTACTCAGGGTTGGGGGAACACTGAAGCTTTCTTT. Its protein is CASSTQGWGNTEAFF.